The rows below give T cell receptor beta chains drawn from one sample of a study of T cell repertoires in cytomegalovirus infection. TCRdb re-called the reads with MiXCR, one entry per CDR3 protein. The data contain about 260,000 distinct CDR3 sequences, approximately 13% of them seen just once; the ten biggest clones take up around 8.1%. Sequenced material: PBMCs. Source of these receptors: a human donor in good health (CMV status not recorded). Some clones in this sample may be carry-over from other donors' samples. CDR3s include the opening cysteine and the closing phenylalanine or tryptophan. A D gene is named only where the DNA matches it firmly. Size is omitted from some rows. Given values are once, few, many or a class for expanded clones.

j_call	d_call	v_call	clone_size	cdr3_aa	cdr3_nt
TRBJ1-1	NA	TRBV7-8	many	CASSRQGYTEAFF	TGTGCCAGCAGTCGTCAGGGGTACACTGAAGCTTTCTTT
TRBJ1-5	NA	TRBV12-3/TRBV12-4	many	CASSLGTINQPQHF	TGTGCCAGCAGTTTAGGGACGATCAATCAGCCCCAGCATTTT
TRBJ2-5	NA	TRBV7-9	many	CASSFPQRGLTQYF	TGTGCCAGCAGCTTTCCCCAGCGAGGATTGACCCAGTACTTC
TRBJ1-5	TRBD1	TRBV28	NA	CASSLTGGGMSQPQHF	TGTGCCAGCAGCCTTACAGGGGGCGGAATGTCTCAGCCCCAGCATTTT
TRBJ2-2	TRBD2	TRBV7-2	many	CASSLLGTSEAGELFF	TGTGCCAGCAGCTTATTAGGGACTAGCGAGGCCGGGGAGCTGTTTTTT
TRBJ1-2	NA	TRBV7-9	many	CASSRSGPQEDYGYTF	TGTGCCAGCAGCCGTAGTGGCCCCCAAGAGGACTATGGCTACACCTTC
TRBJ2-5	TRBD2	TRBV20-1	few	CSARDGTSGFQETQYF	TGCAGTGCTAGAGATGGGACTAGCGGTTTCCAAGAGACCCAGTACTTC
TRBJ1-1	NA	TRBV19	NA	CASTSRGGQNTEAFF	TGTGCCAGTACCTCCAGGGGAGGGCAGAACACTGAAGCTTTCTTT
TRBJ2-1	NA	TRBV20-1	NA	CSVRVPLDNEQFF	TGCAGTGTTCGGGTCCCTTTAGACAATGAGCAGTTCTTC
TRBJ2-7	NA	TRBV29-1	NA	CSVVPGAYQSYEQYF	TGCAGCGTTGTCCCAGGGGCCTATCAGTCCTACGAGCAGTACTTC
TRBJ1-5	TRBD1	TRBV12-3/TRBV12-4	many	CASSQGAGSNQPQHF	TGTGCCAGCAGTCAGGGGGCGGGTAGCAATCAGCCCCAGCATTTT
TRBJ2-7	TRBD1	TRBV29-1	NA	CSVEGGQGDEQYF	TGCAGCGTTGAGGGAGGACAGGGGGACGAGCAGTACTTC
TRBJ2-1	NA	TRBV7-2	many	CASSLDRVVNEQFF	TGTGCCAGCAGCTTAGACAGGGTCGTCAATGAGCAGTTCTTC
TRBJ2-3	NA	TRBV10-3	NA	CAISLLSGTSTDTQYF	TGTGCCATCAGTCTCCTAAGCGGTACTAGCACAGATACGCAGTATTTT
TRBJ2-2	TRBD2	TRBV7-3	NA	CASSLLLAGGPGELFF	TGTGCCAGCAGCTTACTCCTAGCGGGAGGCCCCGGGGAGCTGTTTTTT
TRBJ1-1	NA	TRBV20-1	NA	CSARDRVNTEAFF	TGCAGTGCTAGAGACAGGGTGAACACTGAAGCTTTCTTT
TRBJ2-5	TRBD2	TRBV7-2	many	CASSPYLAGGPQTQYF	TGTGCCAGCAGCCCCTACCTAGCGGGAGGGCCTCAGACCCAGTACTTC
TRBJ1-2	NA	TRBV29-1	many	CSVDLGGADGYTF	TGCAGCGTTGACCTGGGGGGAGCAGATGGCTACACCTTC
TRBJ1-2	NA	TRBV29-1	NA	CSVDSGGGIYGYTF	TGCAGCGTTGACTCTGGAGGGGGGATCTATGGCTACACCTTC
TRBJ2-5	TRBD2	TRBV5-6	few	CASSFWGIGLEETQYF	TGTGCCAGCAGCTTTTGGGGAATCGGACTAGAAGAGACCCAGTACTTC
TRBJ2-1	TRBD2	TRBV12-3/TRBV12-4	few	CASSQTSGREFF	TGTGCCAGCAGCCAGACTAGCGGGAGGGAGTTCTTC
TRBJ1-1	TRBD1	TRBV9	few	CASSVSPTTGGTEAFF	TGTGCCAGCAGCGTATCCCCAACTACAGGGGGGACTGAAGCTTTCTTT
TRBJ1-2	NA	TRBV6-2/TRBV6-3	NA	CASKLTANYGYTF	TGTGCCAGCAAGTTAACAGCTAACTATGGCTACACCTTC
TRBJ1-2	TRBD1	TRBV15	NA	CATSRLPGQGYGYTF	TGTGCCACCAGCAGACTACCCGGACAGGGCTATGGCTACACCTTC
TRBJ1-1	NA	TRBV7-9	few	CASSFTGAEAFF	TGTGCCAGCAGCTTCACGGGGGCTGAAGCTTTCTTT
TRBJ2-3	TRBD2	TRBV28	few	CASSLTLAGGGDTQYF	TGTGCCAGCAGTTTAACACTAGCGGGAGGAGGGGATACGCAGTATTTT
TRBJ2-7	TRBD2	TRBV6-1	many	CASSPWSGKIYEQYF	TGTGCCAGCAGTCCATGGAGCGGGAAGATCTACGAGCAGTACTTC
TRBJ1-3	NA	TRBV5-6	few	CASSYRRTSGNTIYF	TGTGCCAGCAGCTACAGACGGACCTCTGGAAACACCATATATTTT
TRBJ2-3	TRBD1	TRBV20-1	NA	CSAGTGNTDTQYF	TGCAGTGCGGGGACAGGCAACACAGATACGCAGTATTTT
TRBJ2-1	NA	TRBV20-1	few	CSARDLSGNSYNEQFF	TGCAGTGCTAGGGACCTCAGCGGTAACTCCTACAATGAGCAGTTCTTC
TRBJ2-7	NA	TRBV6-2/TRBV6-3	NA	CASSYAGQRFYEQYF	TGTGCCAGCAGTTACGCGGGACAGAGATTTTACGAGCAGTACTTC
TRBJ2-3	TRBD2	TRBV7-9	once	CASSTYQGLATSTDTQYF	TGTGCCAGCAGCACTTACCAGGGACTAGCGACAAGCACAGATACGCAGTATTTT
TRBJ2-1	TRBD2	TRBV7-8	many	CASSPRTGTPGLAWFNEQFF	TGTGCCAGCAGCCCCCGAACCGGGACACCCGGACTAGCATGGTTCAATGAGCAGTTCTTC
TRBJ2-7	TRBD2	TRBV5-6	NA	CASSPGLAGDEQYF	TGTGCCAGCAGCCCAGGACTAGCGGGAGACGAGCAGTACTTC
TRBJ2-1	TRBD2	TRBV20-1	few	CSASPLAGDWNEQFF	TGCAGTGCTAGCCCCCTTGCGGGAGATTGGAATGAGCAGTTCTTC
TRBJ2-5	TRBD2	TRBV7-8	many	CASSFDSSGRARRETQYF	TGTGCCAGCAGCTTCGACTCTAGCGGGAGGGCGCGGCGGGAGACCCAGTACTTC